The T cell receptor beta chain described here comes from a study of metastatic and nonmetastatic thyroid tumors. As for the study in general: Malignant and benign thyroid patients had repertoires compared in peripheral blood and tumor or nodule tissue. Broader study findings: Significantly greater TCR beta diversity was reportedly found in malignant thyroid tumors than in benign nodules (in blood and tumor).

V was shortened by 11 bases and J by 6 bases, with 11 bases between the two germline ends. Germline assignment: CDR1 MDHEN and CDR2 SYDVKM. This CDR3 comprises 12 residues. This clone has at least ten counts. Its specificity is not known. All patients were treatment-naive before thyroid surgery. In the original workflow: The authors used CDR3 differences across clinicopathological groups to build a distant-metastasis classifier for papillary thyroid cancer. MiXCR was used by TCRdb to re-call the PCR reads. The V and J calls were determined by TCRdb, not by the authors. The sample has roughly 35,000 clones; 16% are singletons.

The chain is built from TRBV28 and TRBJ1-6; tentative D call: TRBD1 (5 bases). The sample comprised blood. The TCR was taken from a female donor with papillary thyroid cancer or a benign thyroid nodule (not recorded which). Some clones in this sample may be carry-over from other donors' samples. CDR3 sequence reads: CAARRGNSPLHF. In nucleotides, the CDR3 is TGTGCCGCAAGGAGGGGTAATTCACCCCTCCACTTT.